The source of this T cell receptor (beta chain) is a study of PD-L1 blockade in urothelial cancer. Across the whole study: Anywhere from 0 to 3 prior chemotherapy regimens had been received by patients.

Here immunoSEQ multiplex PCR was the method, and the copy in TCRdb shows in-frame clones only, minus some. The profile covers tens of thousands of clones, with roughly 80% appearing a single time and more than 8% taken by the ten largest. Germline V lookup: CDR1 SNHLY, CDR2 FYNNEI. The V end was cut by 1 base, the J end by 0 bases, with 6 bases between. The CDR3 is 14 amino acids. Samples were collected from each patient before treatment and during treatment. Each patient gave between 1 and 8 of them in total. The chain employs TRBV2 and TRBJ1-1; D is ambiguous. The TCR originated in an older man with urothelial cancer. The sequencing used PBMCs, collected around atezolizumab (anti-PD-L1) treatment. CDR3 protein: CASSEGRLNTEAFF. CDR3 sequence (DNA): TGTGCCAGCAGTGAAGGGAGGTTGAACACTGAAGCTTTCTTT.